The 24 T cell receptor beta chains below all came from one sample that was sequenced in a study of blood T cell repertoires in COVID-19. Clones were sequenced by immunoSEQ multiplex PCR, and TCRdb holds only the in-frame ones, with some missing. The sample has approximately 300,000 clones, more than 75% seen once. The sample was PBMCs or T cells enriched from blood (not recorded which). These receptor sequences come from a man aged 60 to 69 who had recovered from COVID-19.

The gene calls are TRBV7-6 and TRBJ1-5; D is undetermined. Trimming shortened V by 1 base and J by 0 bases, and 10 bases separated the two germline ends. Looked up from germline, CDR1 is SGHVS and CDR2 is FNYEAQ. The CDR3 runs 16 residues. The CDR3 here is CASSLGSRNSNQPQHF. The CDR3 DNA follows: TGTGCCAGCAGCTTAGGTTCCAGGAATAGCAATCAGCCCCAGCATTTT. The whole variable domain, remainder taken from reference TRBV7-6 and TRBJ1-5, is GAGVSQSPRYKVTKRGQDVALRCDPISGHVSLYWYRQALGQGPEFLTYFNYEAQQDKSGLPNDRFSAERPEGSISTLTIQRTEQRDSAMYRCASSLGSRNSNQPQHFGDGTRLSIL.

The V call is TRBV5-4, the J call TRBJ2-6, with 9 bases aligning to TRBD1. Germline V gene data show CDR1 as SGHNT and CDR2 as YYREEE (reference sequence). This CDR3 is built from 17 residues. V dropped 6 bases and J dropped 4; count of bases not matched to a gene: 11. The CDR3 reads CASTILGQGSGANVLTF. The CDR3 DNA is TGTGCCAGCACCATTCTGGGACAGGGTTCCGGGGCCAACGTCCTGACTTTC.

V and J are TRBV19 and TRBJ2-7; tentative D call: TRBD1 (6 bases). The CDR3 loop spans 16 amino acids. V lost 1 base and J lost 1, with 14 bases in between. Germline CDR1 LNHDA, CDR2 SQIVND (reference sequence). The CDR3 DNA reads TGTGCCAGTAGTATAGGGGGACAAGGAACGTCCTACGAGCAGTACTTC. Translating it yields CASSIGGQGTSYEQYF.

The V gene is TRBV19, the J gene TRBJ2-2, with D possibly TRBD1 on 6 matching bases. This CDR3 spans 20 amino acids. The germline V and J ends were trimmed by 2 bases and 1 base, with 23 bases remaining between them. In germline, CDR1 is LNHDA, CDR2 SQIVND (reference sequence). Written as DNA, the CDR3 is TGTGCCAGTAGTATACGACGGGATGAGAGGGGGATGGTGAACACCGGGGAGCTGTTTTTT. As protein: CASSIRRDERGMVNTGELFF.

V usage is TRBV5-1 and J usage is TRBJ1-1; D perhaps matches TRBD1 (6 bases). Germline V gene sequence: CDR1 SGHRS, CDR2 YFSETQ. V was pared by 7 bases and J by 1 base, with 14 bases between. This CDR3 spans 14 amino acids. The CDR3 loop is CASGLGGANTEAFF. The CDR3 coding sequence is TGCGCCAGCGGTTTAGGGGGAGCGAACACTGAAGCTTTCTTT.

The chain has TRBV4-3 and TRBJ2-2; 8 nucleotides match TRBD1. The V and J ends lost 3 bases and 5 bases, in that order; junction bases with no gene match: 8. The length of the CDR3 is 16 residues. CDR1 is LGHNA, CDR2 YSLEER, per germline. This CDR3 is CASSHGYRGRTGELFF. The CDR3 DNA follows: TGCGCCAGCAGCCACGGATACAGGGGGAGAACCGGGGAGCTGTTTTTT.

J is TRBJ2-3 and V is TRBV2, with a possible D match to TRBD1 (5 bases). The germline gives CDR1 SNHLY, CDR2 FYNNEI. This CDR3 is 16 amino acids long. The V and J ends lost 9 bases and 1 base respectively, with 20 bases between them. The CDR3 loop is CASSKGVFMGTDTQYF. The CDR3 nucleotides read TGTGCCAGTTCAAAAGGGGTTTTTATGGGCACAGATACGCAGTATTTT.

This chain links TRBV7-2 with TRBJ2-7; TRBD1 agrees at 7 bases. V lost 5 bases to trimming and J lost 0 bases; unmatched junction nucleotides: 7. The germline V gene has CDR1 SGHTA and CDR2 FQGNSA. The CDR3 consists of 15 residues. DNA for the CDR3: TGTGCCAGCAGCCCGGGACAGATCATCTCCTACGAGCAGTACTTC. It translates to CASSPGQIISYEQYF.

This clone was observed a single time. CDR3 sequence: CASSLLAGEYNEQFF. In nucleotides, the CDR3 is TGTGCCAGCAGCTTATTAGCGGGGGAGTACAATGAGCAGTTCTTC. The chain recombines TRBV7-9 with TRBJ2-1, with 9 bases lining up with TRBD2. The V gene end was trimmed by 2 bases and the J gene end by 4 bases; junction bases not matched to a gene: 3. This CDR3 spans 15 amino acids. The germline CDR1 and CDR2 sequences are SEHNR and FQNEAQ (reference sequence).

CDR3 coding DNA: TGTGCCAGCAGTGATTTCCCGGGACAGCGCAATCAGCCCCAGCATTTT. Its protein is CASSDFPGQRNQPQHF. The rearrangement links TRBV2 to TRBJ1-5; 7 bases are a match to TRBD1. There are 16 residues in the CDR3. CDR1 and CDR2 (germline): SNHLY, FYNNEI. V lost 3 bases to trimming and J lost 2 bases; unmatched junction nucleotides: 7.

V is TRBV5-1 and J is TRBJ1-6; 8 bases are a match to TRBD1. V shed 0 bases and J 6 bases; nucleotides not matched to a gene: 2. The CDR3 loop spans 15 amino acids. Looked up from germline, CDR1 is SGHRS and CDR2 is YFSETQ. This chain's CDR3 is CASSLGTGLNSPLHF. DNA for the CDR3: TGCGCCAGCAGCTTGGGGACAGGGCTTAATTCACCCCTCCACTTT.

This clone appeared a single time. V usage is TRBV3-1 (or the pseudogene TRBV3-2) and J usage is TRBJ1-2, with D unclear. Trimming left V 1 base short and J 4 bases short, with 13 bases between. CDR3 length: 15 amino acids. Germline CDR1 reads LGHDT; CDR2 reads YNNKEL (reference sequence). DNA of the CDR3: TGTGCCAGCAGCCAAGGTTCACTGGAGATCTATGGCTACACCTTC. Protein product: CASSQGSLEIYGYTF.

The genes are TRBV30 and TRBJ2-2, with D unresolved. This CDR3 contains 13 residues. CDR1 GTSNPN and CDR2 SVGIG come from the germline V gene (reference sequence). The V and J ends lost 4 bases and 5 bases respectively, with 11 bases between them. CDR3 loop: CAWNLLETGELFF. Here the CDR3 DNA reads TGTGCCTGGAACTTATTAGAAACCGGGGAGCTGTTTTTT.

J is TRBJ1-2 and V is TRBV6-5; D call uncertain. CDR1 is MNHEY and CDR2 is SVGAGI in the germline V gene. The CDR3 loop spans 12 amino acids. The V end lost 10 bases, the J end lost 9 bases, and 18 bases lay between the germline ends. DNA of the CDR3: TGTGCCACGGTTGCATCAGGTTACCGCTACACCTTC. Its protein is CATVASGYRYTF.

J is TRBJ2-7 and V is TRBV28, with TRBD1 matching 11 bases. Trimming removed 8 bases from V and 4 bases from J; junction bases left unmatched: 7. The CDR3 runs 14 residues. Germline-derived CDR1 and CDR2 are MDHEN and SYDVKM. Written as DNA, the CDR3 is TGTGCCAGCGGAGTTGGACAGGGGGCTTACGAGCAGTACTTC. It codes for CASGVGQGAYEQYF.

V usage is TRBV12-3 or TRBV12-4 and J usage is TRBJ2-1; D unclear. The V gene lost 4 bases and the J gene lost 8 bases, with 12 bases spanning the gap. The CDR3 length is 13 residues. CDR3 in amino acids: CASSSYTTDEQFF. CDR3 in DNA: TGTGCCAGCAGTTCATACACCACCGATGAGCAGTTCTTC.

The chain combines TRBV29-1 with TRBJ1-1; TRBD1 aligns across 7 bases. The germline CDR1 and CDR2 sequences are SQVTM and ANQGSEA. The trim removed 7 bases at V and 0 bases at J, leaving 8 bases unmatched. CDR3 length equals 14 residues. CDR3 residues: CSADQGGMNTEAFF. In nucleotides, the CDR3 is TGCAGCGCCGACCAGGGGGGAATGAACACTGAAGCTTTCTTT.

The V gene is TRBV5-4, the J gene TRBJ2-2, with a tentative D call TRBD2 (5 bases). Looked up from germline, CDR1 is SGHNT and CDR2 is YYREEE (reference sequence). V lost 4 bases to trimming and J lost 4 bases, with 20 bases between them. This CDR3 comprises 17 residues. CDR3 coding DNA: TGTGCCAGCAGCGGAGGAGGTTCTAGCATAGTCACCGGGGAGCTGTTTTTT. Its translation is CASSGGGSSIVTGELFF.

The chain recombines TRBV10-3 with TRBJ1-2; D is possibly TRBD1 (6 bases). V shed 0 bases and J shed 5 bases, with 16 bases lying between them. CDR1 is ENHRY, CDR2 SYGVKD, per germline. The length of the CDR3 is 16 residues. CDR3 amino acids: CAISESTLDRKYGYTF. CDR3 nucleotides: TGTGCCATCAGTGAGTCCACACTCGACAGGAAATATGGCTACACCTTC.

CDR3 sequence (DNA): TGTGCCAGCAGTTTACCTTATACAGGTACGGCTTTCTTT. This gives the protein CASSLPYTGTAFF. The V gene is TRBV28, the J gene TRBJ1-1; maybe TRBD1 (5 bases). CDR3 size: 13 residues. With 2 bases removed from V and 11 bases from J, the gap between germline ends came to 15 bases. Germline V lookup: CDR1 MDHEN, CDR2 SYDVKM.

The chain links TRBV7-6 to TRBJ2-1, with 12 positions matching TRBD1. The CDR3 consists of 17 residues. In germline, CDR1 is SGHVS, CDR2 FNYEAQ. After removal of 4 bases from V and 10 bases from J, the junction contained 14 bases not matched to a gene. CDR3: CASSYNVGTGGFGEQFF. CDR3 coding DNA: TGTGCCAGCAGCTACAATGTGGGGACAGGGGGCTTCGGAGAGCAGTTCTTC.

This chain joins TRBV27 and TRBJ1-6, with D possibly matching TRBD1 (5 bases). Germline assignment: CDR1 MNHEY and CDR2 SMNVEV (reference sequence). The V and J ends lost 5 bases and 0 bases respectively, with 20 bases between them. The CDR3 totals 19 residues. Written as DNA, the CDR3 is TGTGCCAGCAGTCCAGGAGGGGTGAGTGGGCCCTCCTATAATTCACCCCTCCACTTT. It encodes CASSPGGVSGPSYNSPLHF.

This clone was seen only once. The rearrangement links TRBV29-1 to TRBJ2-1; D unresolved. CDR3 length: 13 residues. V was clipped by 4 bases and J by 1 base, with 8 bases between them. CDR1 SQVTM and CDR2 ANQGSEA come from the germline V gene. The CDR3 DNA reads as TGCAGCGTTGCCAAGAGTTCCTACAATGAGCAGTTCTTC. Amino acid sequence: CSVAKSSYNEQFF.

This clone occurred once. V is TRBV14 and J is TRBJ2-3; unclear D gene. Trimming took off 4 bases at V and 2 bases at J, with 10 bases between the two ends. The CDR3 runs 14 residues. Per germline, CDR1 SGHDN and CDR2 FVKESK. CDR3 in amino acids: CASSLRVNTDTQYF. As DNA, the CDR3 is TGTGCCAGCAGCCTGCGCGTTAACACAGATACGCAGTATTTT.